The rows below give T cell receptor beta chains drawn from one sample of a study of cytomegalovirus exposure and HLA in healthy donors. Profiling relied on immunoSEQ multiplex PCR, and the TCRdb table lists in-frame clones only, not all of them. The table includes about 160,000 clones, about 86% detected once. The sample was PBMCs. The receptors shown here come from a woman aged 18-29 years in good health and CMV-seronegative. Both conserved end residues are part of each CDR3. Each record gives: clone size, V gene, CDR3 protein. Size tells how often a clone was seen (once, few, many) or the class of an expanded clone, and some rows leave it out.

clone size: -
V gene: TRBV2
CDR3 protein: CASSETGQGSYEQYF

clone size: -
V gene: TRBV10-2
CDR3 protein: CASSYSSGGPYEQYF

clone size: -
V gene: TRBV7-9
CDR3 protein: CASSFYGEAFF

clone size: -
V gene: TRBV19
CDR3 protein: CASSRVSPSGTQYF

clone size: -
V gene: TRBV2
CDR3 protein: CASSDRGLTEAFF

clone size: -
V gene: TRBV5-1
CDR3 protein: CASSPFPSTETQYF

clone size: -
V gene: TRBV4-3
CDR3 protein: CASGPGLANIKETQYF

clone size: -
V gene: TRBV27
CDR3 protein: CAAGLQAYNEQFF

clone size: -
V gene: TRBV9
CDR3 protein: CASSVAVLPDTQYF

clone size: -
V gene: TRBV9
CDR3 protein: CASSAPGQGRNSPLHF

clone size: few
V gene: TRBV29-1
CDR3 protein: CSVGGSGEKLFF

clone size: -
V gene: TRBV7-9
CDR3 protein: CASLGKGRGARLNSYEQYF

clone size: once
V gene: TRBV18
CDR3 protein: CASSPPGTSGGNEQFF

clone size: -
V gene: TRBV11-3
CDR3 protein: CASSSGGAVPLVF

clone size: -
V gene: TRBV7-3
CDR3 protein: CASSLDRGENYEQYF

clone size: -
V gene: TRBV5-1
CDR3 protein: CASSLQIPPRKDYGYTF